This T cell receptor beta chain was captured in a study of early T cells in non-severe SARS-CoV-2 infection. Germline V gene data show CDR1 as LNHDA and CDR2 as SQIVND (reference sequence). The CDR3 has 10 residues. V lost 8 bases and J 5 bases, leaving 6 bases between the germline ends. One entry per CDR3 protein results from TCRdb running MiXCR on the 5' RACE reads. The data contain roughly 65,000 distinct CDR3 sequences, over 9% of them singletons. The rearrangement links TRBV19 to TRBJ1-2; D remains unclear. The TCR sequence derives from an adult who was a healthcare worker with PCR-confirmed SARS-CoV-2 infection or an uninfected control (not recorded which). Material for sequencing was whole blood. In DNA form, the CDR3 reads TGTGCCAGTGGACCGTATGGCTACACCTTC. Translating gives CASGPYGYTF.